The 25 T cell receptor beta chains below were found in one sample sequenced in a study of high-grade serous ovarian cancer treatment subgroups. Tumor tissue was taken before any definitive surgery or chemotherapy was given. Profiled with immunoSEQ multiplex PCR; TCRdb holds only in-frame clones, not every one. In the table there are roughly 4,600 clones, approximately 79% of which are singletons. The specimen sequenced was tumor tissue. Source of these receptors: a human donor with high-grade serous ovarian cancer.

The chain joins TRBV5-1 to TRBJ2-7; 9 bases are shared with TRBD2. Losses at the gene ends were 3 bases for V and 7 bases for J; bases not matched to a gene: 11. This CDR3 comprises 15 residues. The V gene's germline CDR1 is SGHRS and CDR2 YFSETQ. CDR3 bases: TGCGCCAGCAGCTCAACCTTAGCGGGAGTTGAAGAGCAGTACTTC. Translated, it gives CASSSTLAGVEEQYF. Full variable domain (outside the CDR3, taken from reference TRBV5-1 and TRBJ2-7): KAGVTQTPRYLIKTRGQQVTLSCSPISGHRSVSWYQQTPGQGLQFLFEYFSETQRNKGNFPGRFSGRQFSNSRSEMNVSTLELGDSALYLCASSSTLAGVEEQYFGPGTRLTVT.

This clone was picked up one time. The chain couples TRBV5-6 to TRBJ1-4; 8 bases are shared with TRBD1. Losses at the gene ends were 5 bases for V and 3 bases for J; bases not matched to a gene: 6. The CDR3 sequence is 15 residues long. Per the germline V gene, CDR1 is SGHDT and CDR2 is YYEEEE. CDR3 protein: CASSLTGAANEKLFF. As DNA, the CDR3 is TGTGCCAGCAGTTTGACAGGGGCGGCTAATGAAAAACTGTTTTTT.

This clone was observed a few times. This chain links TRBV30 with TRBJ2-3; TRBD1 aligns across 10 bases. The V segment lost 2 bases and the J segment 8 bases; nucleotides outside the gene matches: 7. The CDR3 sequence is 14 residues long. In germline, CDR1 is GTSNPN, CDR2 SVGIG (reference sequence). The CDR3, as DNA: TGTGCCTGGAGTCCGGGACAGGGGAGGGGTACGCAGTATTTT. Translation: CAWSPGQGRGTQYF.

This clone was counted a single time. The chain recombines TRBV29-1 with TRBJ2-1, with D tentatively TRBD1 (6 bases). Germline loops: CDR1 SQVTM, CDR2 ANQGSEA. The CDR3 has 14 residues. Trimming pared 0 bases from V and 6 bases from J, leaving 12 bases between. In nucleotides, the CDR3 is TGCAGCGTTGAAGAATCAGGGGCTGGCAATGAGCAGTTCTTC. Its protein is CSVEESGAGNEQFF.

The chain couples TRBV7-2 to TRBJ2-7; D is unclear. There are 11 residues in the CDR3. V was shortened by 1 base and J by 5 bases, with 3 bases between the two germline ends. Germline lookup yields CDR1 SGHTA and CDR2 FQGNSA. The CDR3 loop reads CASSLGDEQYF. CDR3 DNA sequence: TGTGCCAGCAGCTTAGGAGACGAGCAGTACTTC.

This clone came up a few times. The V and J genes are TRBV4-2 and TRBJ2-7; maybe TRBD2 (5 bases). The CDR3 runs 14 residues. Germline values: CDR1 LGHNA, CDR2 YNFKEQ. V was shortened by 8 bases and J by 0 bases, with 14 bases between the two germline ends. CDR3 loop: CASRASTDSYEQYF. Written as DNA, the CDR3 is TGTGCCAGCCGGGCTAGCACCGACTCCTACGAGCAGTACTTC.

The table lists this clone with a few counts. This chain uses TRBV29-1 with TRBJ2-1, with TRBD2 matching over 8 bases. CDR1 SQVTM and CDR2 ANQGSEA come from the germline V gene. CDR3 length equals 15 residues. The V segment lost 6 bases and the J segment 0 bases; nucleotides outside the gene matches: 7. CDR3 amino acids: CSVDTSGASYNEQFF. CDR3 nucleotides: TGCAGCGTCGACACTAGCGGCGCCTCCTACAATGAGCAGTTCTTC.

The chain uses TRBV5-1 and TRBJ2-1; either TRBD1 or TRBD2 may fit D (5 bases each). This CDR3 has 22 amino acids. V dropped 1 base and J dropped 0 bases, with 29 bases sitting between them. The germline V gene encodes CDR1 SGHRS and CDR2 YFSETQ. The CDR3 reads CASSLNLAPLTGQLSSYNEQFF. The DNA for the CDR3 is TGCGCCAGCAGCTTGAATTTGGCTCCGCTAACGGGGCAGTTGAGCTCCTACAATGAGCAGTTCTTC.

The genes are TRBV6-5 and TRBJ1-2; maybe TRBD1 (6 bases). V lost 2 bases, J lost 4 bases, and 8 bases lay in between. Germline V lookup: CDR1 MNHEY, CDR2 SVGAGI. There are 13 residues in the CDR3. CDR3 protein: CASSYETGYGYTF. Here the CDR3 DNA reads TGTGCCAGCAGTTACGAGACAGGCTATGGCTACACCTTC.

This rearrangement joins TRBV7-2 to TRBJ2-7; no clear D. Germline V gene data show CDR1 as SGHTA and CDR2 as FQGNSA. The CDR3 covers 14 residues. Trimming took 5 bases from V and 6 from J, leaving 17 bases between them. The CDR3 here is CASSVSLIWGEQYF. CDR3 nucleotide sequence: TGTGCCAGCAGCGTATCGTTAATTTGGGGCGAGCAGTACTTC.

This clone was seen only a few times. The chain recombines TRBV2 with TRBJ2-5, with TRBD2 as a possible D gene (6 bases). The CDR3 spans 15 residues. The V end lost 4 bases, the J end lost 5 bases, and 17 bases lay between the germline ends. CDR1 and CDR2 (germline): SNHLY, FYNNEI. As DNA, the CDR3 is TGTGCCAGCAGTGCGGGTAACCGAGGGAGGGAGACCCAGTACTTC. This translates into CASSAGNRGRETQYF.

CDR3 residues: CSVSGLSGYEQYF. The CDR3 region has the DNA TGCAGCGTTTCTGGCCTGTCTGGCTACGAGCAGTACTTC. The chain employs TRBV29-1 and TRBJ2-7; the D is unclear. CDR3 length: 13 residues. The germline V gene has CDR1 SQVTM and CDR2 ANQGSEA. The V end was cut by 5 bases, the J end by 3 bases, with 14 bases between.

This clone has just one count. CDR3 residues: CASSRSGTGELFF. CDR3 nucleotide sequence: TGTGCCAGCAGCCGATCGGGGACCGGGGAGCTGTTTTTT. The V call is TRBV7-3, the J call TRBJ2-2, with D possibly TRBD2 on 5 matching bases. V lost 5 bases to trimming and J lost 5 bases, with 9 bases between them. CDR1 is SGHTA, CDR2 FQGTGA, per germline. This CDR3 has 13 residues.

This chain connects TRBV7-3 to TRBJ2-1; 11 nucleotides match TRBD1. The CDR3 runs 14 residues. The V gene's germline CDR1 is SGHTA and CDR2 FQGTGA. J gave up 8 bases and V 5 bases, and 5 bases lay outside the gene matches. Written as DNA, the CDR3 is TGTGCCAGCAGCCGGGACAGGGGGGACCATGAGCAGTTCTTC. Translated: CASSRDRGDHEQFF.

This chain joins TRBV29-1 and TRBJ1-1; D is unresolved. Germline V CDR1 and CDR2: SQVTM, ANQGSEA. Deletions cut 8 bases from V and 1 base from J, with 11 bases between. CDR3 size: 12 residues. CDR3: CSLIVGNTEAFF. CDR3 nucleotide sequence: TGCAGCCTCATAGTGGGGAACACTGAAGCTTTCTTT.

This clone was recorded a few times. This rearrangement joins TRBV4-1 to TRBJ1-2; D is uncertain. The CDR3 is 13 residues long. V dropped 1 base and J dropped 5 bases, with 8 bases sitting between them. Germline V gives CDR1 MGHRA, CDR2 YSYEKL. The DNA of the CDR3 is TGCGCCAGCAGCCAAGGAACGGTTTATGGCTACACCTTC. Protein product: CASSQGTVYGYTF.

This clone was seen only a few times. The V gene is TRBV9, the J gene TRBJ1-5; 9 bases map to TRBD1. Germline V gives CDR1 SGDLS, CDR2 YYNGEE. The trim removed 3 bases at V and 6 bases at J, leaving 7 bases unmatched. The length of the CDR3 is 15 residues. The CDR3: CASSEGQGQSQPQHF. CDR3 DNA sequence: TGTGCCAGCAGCGAGGGACAGGGACAGAGTCAGCCCCAGCATTTT.

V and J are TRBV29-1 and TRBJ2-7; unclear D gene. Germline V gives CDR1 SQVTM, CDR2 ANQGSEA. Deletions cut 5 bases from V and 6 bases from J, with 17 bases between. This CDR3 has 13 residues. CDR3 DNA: TGCAGCGTTTTGGGGTCCGCGAGAGGCGAGCAGTACTTC. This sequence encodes CSVLGSARGEQYF.

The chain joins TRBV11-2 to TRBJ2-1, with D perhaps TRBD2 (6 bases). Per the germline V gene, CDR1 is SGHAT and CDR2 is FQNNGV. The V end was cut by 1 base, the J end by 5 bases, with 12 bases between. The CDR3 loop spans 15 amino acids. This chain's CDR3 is CASSLGPGLNNEQFF. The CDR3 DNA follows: TGTGCCAGCAGCTTAGGGCCGGGACTTAACAATGAGCAGTTCTTC.

CDR3 residues: CASTSTGNNEQFF. CDR3 in DNA: TGTGCCAGCACTTCGACAGGGAACAATGAGCAGTTCTTC. The chain carries TRBV6-5 and TRBJ2-1; 7 bases match TRBD1. V gave up 7 bases and J gave up 5 bases; unmatched junction bases: 5. The CDR3 spans 13 residues. The germline V gene encodes CDR1 MNHEY and CDR2 SVGAGI.

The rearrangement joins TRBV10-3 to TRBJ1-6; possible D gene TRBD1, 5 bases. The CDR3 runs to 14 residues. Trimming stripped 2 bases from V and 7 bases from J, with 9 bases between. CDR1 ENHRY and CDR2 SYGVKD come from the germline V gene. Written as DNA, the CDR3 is TGTGCCATCAGTGAGAATTCAGGGAATTCACCCCTCCACTTT. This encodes CAISENSGNSPLHF.

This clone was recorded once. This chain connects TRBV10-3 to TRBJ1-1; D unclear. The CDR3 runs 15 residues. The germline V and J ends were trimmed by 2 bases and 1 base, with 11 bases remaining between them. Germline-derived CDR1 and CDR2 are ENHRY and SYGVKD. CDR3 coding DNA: TGTGCCATCAGTGAGCCCGTTTCATCGAACACTGAAGCTTTCTTT. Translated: CAISEPVSSNTEAFF.

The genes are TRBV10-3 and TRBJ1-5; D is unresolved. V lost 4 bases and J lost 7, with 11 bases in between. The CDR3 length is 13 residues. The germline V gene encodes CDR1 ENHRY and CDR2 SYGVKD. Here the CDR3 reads CAISGRTGQPQHF. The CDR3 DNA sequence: TGTGCCATCAGTGGCCGGACGGGGCAGCCCCAGCATTTT.

CDR3 amino acids: CASSEADTQYF. The DNA for the CDR3 is TGTGCCAGCAGCGAGGCAGATACGCAGTATTTT. The chain has TRBV9 and TRBJ2-3; the D is unclear. Trimming removed 3 bases from V and 4 bases from J, with 3 bases in between. This CDR3 comprises 11 residues. Germline V CDR1 and CDR2: SGDLS, YYNGEE.

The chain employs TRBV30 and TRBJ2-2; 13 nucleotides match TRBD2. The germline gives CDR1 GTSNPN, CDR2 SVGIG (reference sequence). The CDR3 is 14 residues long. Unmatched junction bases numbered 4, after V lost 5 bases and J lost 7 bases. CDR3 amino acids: CAWGGLAGSGELFF. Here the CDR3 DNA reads TGTGCCTGGGGGGGACTAGCGGGGAGCGGGGAGCTGTTTTTT.